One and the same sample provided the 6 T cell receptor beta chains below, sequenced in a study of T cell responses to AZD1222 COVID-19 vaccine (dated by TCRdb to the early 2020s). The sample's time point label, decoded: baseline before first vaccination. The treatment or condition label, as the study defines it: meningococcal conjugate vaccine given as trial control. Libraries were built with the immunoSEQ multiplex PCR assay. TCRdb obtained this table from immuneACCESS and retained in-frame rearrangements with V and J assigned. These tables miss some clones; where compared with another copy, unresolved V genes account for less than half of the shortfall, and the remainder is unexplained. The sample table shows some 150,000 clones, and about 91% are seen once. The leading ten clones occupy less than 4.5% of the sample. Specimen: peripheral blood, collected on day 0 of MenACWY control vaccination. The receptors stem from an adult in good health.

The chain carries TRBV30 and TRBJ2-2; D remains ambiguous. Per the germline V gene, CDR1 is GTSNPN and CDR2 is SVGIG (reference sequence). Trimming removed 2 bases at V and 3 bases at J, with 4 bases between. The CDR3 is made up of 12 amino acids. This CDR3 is CAWSQYTGELFF. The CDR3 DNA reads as TGTGCCTGGAGTCAGTACACCGGGGAGCTGTTTTTT.

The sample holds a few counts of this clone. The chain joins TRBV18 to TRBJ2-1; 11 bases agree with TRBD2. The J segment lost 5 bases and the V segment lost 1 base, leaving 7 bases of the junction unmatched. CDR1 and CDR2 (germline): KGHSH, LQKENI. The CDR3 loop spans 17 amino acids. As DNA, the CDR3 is TGTGCCAGCTCACCACTTCTGCCTAGCGGGAGGAACAATGAGCAGTTCTTC. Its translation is CASSPLLPSGRNNEQFF.

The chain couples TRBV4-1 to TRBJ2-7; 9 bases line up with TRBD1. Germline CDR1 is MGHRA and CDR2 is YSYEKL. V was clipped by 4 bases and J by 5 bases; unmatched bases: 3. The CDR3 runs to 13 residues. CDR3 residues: CASSRGQGNEQYF. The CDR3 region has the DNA TGCGCCAGCAGCCGGGGACAGGGTAACGAGCAGTACTTC.

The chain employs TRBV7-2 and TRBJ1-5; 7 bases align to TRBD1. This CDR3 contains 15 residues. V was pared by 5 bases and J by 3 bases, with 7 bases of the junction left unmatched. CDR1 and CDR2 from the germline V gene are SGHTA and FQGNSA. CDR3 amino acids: CASSLPGQTNQPQHF. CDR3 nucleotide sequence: TGTGCCAGCAGCCTTCCGGGACAGACCAATCAGCCCCAGCATTTT. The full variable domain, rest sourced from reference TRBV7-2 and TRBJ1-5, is GAGVSQSPSNKVTEKGKDVELRCDPISGHTALYWYRQSLGQGLEFLIYFQGNSAPDKSGLPSDRFSAERTGGSVSTLTIQRTQQEDSAVYLCASSLPGQTNQPQHFGDGTRLSIL.

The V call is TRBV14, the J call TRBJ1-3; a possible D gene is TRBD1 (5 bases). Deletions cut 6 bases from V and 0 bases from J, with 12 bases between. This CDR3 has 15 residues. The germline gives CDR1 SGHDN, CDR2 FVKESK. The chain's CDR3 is CASSLRGSSGNTIYF. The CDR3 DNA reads TGTGCCAGCAGTCTTAGGGGTTCCTCTGGAAACACCATATATTTT.

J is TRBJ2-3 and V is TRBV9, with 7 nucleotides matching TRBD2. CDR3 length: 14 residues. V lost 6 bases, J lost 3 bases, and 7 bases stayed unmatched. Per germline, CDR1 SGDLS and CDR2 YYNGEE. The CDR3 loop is CASTSGGRTDTQYF. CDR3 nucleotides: TGTGCCAGCACATCGGGGGGTCGGACAGATACGCAGTATTTT.